This entry concerns a single T cell receptor (beta chain). Its antigen is as yet unknown. The sample comes from a study of T cells expressing NK-cell markers. For the study at large: Researchers got TCR beta repertoires out of sorted CD3+CD56+NKG2C+, CD3+CD56+NKG2C- and CD3+CD56-NKG2C+ T cells. Sequenced donors, eight in total, included seven who were HCMV-seropositive and one who was seronegative. Study outcomes and limitations: It remained uncertain whether the expanded NKG2C+ T cell clones were specific for HCMV antigens.

One entry per CDR3 protein, without DNA, is what TCRdb gives after re-calling the 5' RACE reads. With some 120,000 distinct CDR3 sequences in the sample, the ten largest clones hold approximately 18%. Germline V gene lookup returns CDR1 MGHRA and CDR2 YSYEKL. The CDR3 is made up of 15 amino acids. This clonotype originated in a woman aged 18-69 years in good health. The chain carries TRBV4-1 and TRBJ1-2. Sequenced: blood T cells: a sorted CD56 or NKG2C T cell subset, CD4+ or CD8+ T cells, or bulk PBMC T cells (not recorded which). The CDR3 sequence is CASSQEGRPNYGYTF.